These 32 T cell receptor beta chains came from one sample sequenced in a study of T cell changes during pregnancy in multiple sclerosis. Produced via immunoSEQ multiplex PCR; TCRdb's table is partial and in-frame only. The top ten hold 1.4% of the sample, which has 50,000 to 80,000 clones, roughly 92% seen once. Sequenced here: peripheral blood, sampled in the second trimester of pregnancy. These TCRs come from a female donor with multiple sclerosis, enrolled in a pregnancy study.

J is TRBJ2-7 and V is TRBV7-6; 11 bases match TRBD1. Germline CDR1 SGHVS, CDR2 FNYEAQ. After removal of 3 bases from V and 1 base from J, the junction contained 5 bases not matched to a gene. The CDR3 has 16 amino acids. CDR3 coding DNA: TGTGCCAGCAGCTTTCCCGGGACAGGGGGTTCCTACGAGCAGTACTTC. As protein: CASSFPGTGGSYEQYF. The full variable domain, completed using reference TRBV7-6 and TRBJ2-7, is GAGVSQSPRYKVTKRGQDVALRCDPISGHVSLYWYRQALGQGPEFLTYFNYEAQQDKSGLPNDRFSAERPEGSISTLTIQRTEQRDSAMYRCASSFPGTGGSYEQYFGPGTRLTVT.

The chain employs TRBV10-2 and TRBJ2-2; TRBD2 matches 9 bases. With V trimmed by 4 bases and J by 6 bases, 3 bases remained unmatched. The CDR3 extends over 14 amino acids. In germline, CDR1 is WSHSY, CDR2 SAAADI. The CDR3 protein is CASSGTSESGELFF. The CDR3 DNA is TGCGCCAGCAGTGGGACTAGCGAGTCCGGGGAGCTGTTTTTT.

V usage is TRBV10-3 and J usage is TRBJ1-1; D is possibly TRBD1 (6 bases). Trimming removed 6 bases at V and 1 base at J, with 15 bases between. Per germline, CDR1 ENHRY and CDR2 SYGVKD. The CDR3 has 15 amino acids. CDR3 nucleotides: TGTGCCATCAGGAGTACCGGGACAACGAACACTGAAGCTTTCTTT. It encodes CAIRSTGTTNTEAFF.

V gene TRBV7-2 combines with J gene TRBJ2-3; 8 bases line up with TRBD2. V lost 5 bases, J lost 3 bases, and 4 bases stayed unmatched. Per germline, CDR1 SGHTA and CDR2 FQGNSA. This CDR3 contains 14 residues. The CDR3 DNA follows: TGTGCCAGCAGCCCTGGACTAGCAACAGATACGCAGTATTTT. Amino acids: CASSPGLATDTQYF.

A note on this clone: An end of the junction differs from the germline gene, which may be a read error. The chain carries TRBV18 and TRBJ1-1; TRBD1 is a possible D gene (5 bases). Germline CDR1 and CDR2: KGHSH and LQKENI. CDR3 length: 14 residues. CDR3 in DNA: TGTGCCAGCTCCCCACCGCAGGGGAACACTGAAGCTTTCTTT. As protein: CASSPPQGNTEAFF.

The table lists this clone with a count of one. Here the CDR3 DNA reads TGTGCCAGCTGTGGAGCGGGACTAGCAGCTAATGAGCAGTTCTTC. This gives the protein CASCGAGLAANEQFF. The chain employs TRBV2 and TRBJ2-1; 9 bases match TRBD2. V lost 8 bases and J lost 7; bases outside the gene matches: 12. The V gene's germline CDR1 is SNHLY and CDR2 FYNNEI. This CDR3 has 15 amino acids.

The rearrangement links TRBV16 to TRBJ2-1, with 8 bases matching TRBD2. CDR1 and CDR2 (germline): KGHSY, FQNENV. Losses at the gene ends were 1 base for V and 7 bases for J; bases not matched to a gene: 6. The CDR3 runs to 15 residues. The CDR3 sequence: CASSQLAGGGNEQFF. The DNA for the CDR3 is TGTGCCAGCAGCCAATTGGCGGGAGGTGGGAATGAGCAGTTCTTC. Filled out from reference TRBV16 and TRBJ2-1, the complete variable domain reads GEEVAQTPKHLVRGEGQKAKLYCAPIKGHSYVFWYQQVLKNEFKFLISFQNENVFDETGMPKERFSAKCLPNSPCSLEIQATKLEDSAVYFCASSQLAGGGNEQFFGPGTRLTVL.

The V gene is TRBV7-2, the J gene TRBJ1-3; no definite D call. Looked up from germline, CDR1 is SGHTA and CDR2 is FQGNSA. This CDR3 has 11 residues. The V end was cut by 6 bases, the J end by 3 bases, with 3 bases between. In DNA form, the CDR3 reads TGTGCCAGCAGTCGTGGAAACACCATATATTTT. This gives the protein CASSRGNTIYF.

This chain links TRBV10-3 with TRBJ2-1, with 10 bases aligning to TRBD2. This CDR3 has 16 amino acids. Germline V gives CDR1 ENHRY, CDR2 SYGVKD. Trimming at V came to 8 bases and at J to 3 bases, leaving 10 bases not matched to a gene. DNA of the CDR3: TGTGCCATCTCCCCTAGCGGGGGAATAAGCTACAATGAGCAGTTCTTC. Translating gives CAISPSGGISYNEQFF.

The chain's CDR3 is CASSLDSNSYEQYF. CDR3 coding DNA: TGTGCCAGTAGCCTGGACTCTAATTCCTACGAGCAGTACTTC. The chain uses TRBV19 and TRBJ2-7; tentatively, D is TRBD2 (5 bases). Germline-derived CDR1 and CDR2 are LNHDA and SQIVND (reference sequence). V shed 6 bases and J shed 1 base, with 13 bases lying between them. The CDR3 has 14 amino acids.

The CDR3 coding sequence is TGCGCCAGCAGCTTTGACAGGGAGGATGAGCAGTTCTTC. Protein sequence: CASSFDREDEQFF. The genes are TRBV5-1 and TRBJ2-1; D is possibly TRBD1 (7 bases). CDR3 length equals 13 residues. Between the trimmed V and J ends, which lost 2 bases and 8 bases, there was a span of 11 bases. Germline V gene lookup returns CDR1 SGHRS and CDR2 YFSETQ.

The V call is TRBV19, the J call TRBJ1-3; TRBD1 is a possible D gene (6 bases). The CDR3 has 15 amino acids. Germline V gene sequence: CDR1 LNHDA, CDR2 SQIVND (reference sequence). The V end lost 4 bases, the J end lost 1 base, and 11 bases lay between the germline ends. The CDR3 nucleotides read TGTGCCAGTAGTACTCTGACAGGTTCTGGAAACACCATATATTTT. This encodes CASSTLTGSGNTIYF. Using reference TRBV19 and TRBJ1-3 for the parts outside the CDR3, the full variable domain is DGGITQSPKYLFRKEGQNVTLSCEQNLNHDAMYWYRQDPGQGLRLIYYSQIVNDFQKGDIAEGYSVSREKKESFPLTVTSAQKNPTAFYLCASSTLTGSGNTIYFGEGSWLTVV.

CDR3 nucleotides: TGCGCCAGCAGCCCTGGGACTAGCGGCAGAGTCTACGAGCAGTACTTC. Translating gives CASSPGTSGRVYEQYF. The chain employs TRBV5-1 and TRBJ2-7; 11 bases map to TRBD2. J lost 3 bases, V lost 4 bases, and 9 bases had no gene match. Germline CDR1 and CDR2: SGHRS and YFSETQ. There are 16 residues in the CDR3.

The rearrangement links TRBV27 to TRBJ2-5, with D possibly TRBD2 on 5 matching bases. The CDR3 runs 15 residues. Between the trimmed V and J ends, which lost 3 bases and 4 bases, there was a span of 15 bases. Germline loops: CDR1 MNHEY, CDR2 SMNVEV (reference sequence). The CDR3 bases are TGTGCCAGCAGTTTTAGTAGCGATAGTGGAGAGACCCAGTACTTC. Translating gives CASSFSSDSGETQYF.

This clone has just a few counts. The DNA for the CDR3 is TGTGCCTGGAGTGTCCTAGATACGCAGTATTTT. Translating it yields CAWSVLDTQYF. This chain uses TRBV30 with TRBJ2-3; D remains ambiguous. Germline V CDR1 and CDR2: GTSNPN, SVGIG (reference sequence). Trimming left V 0 bases short and J 5 bases short, with 3 bases between. This CDR3 comprises 11 residues.

The rearrangement links TRBV14 to TRBJ2-7; 12 bases map to TRBD2. The trim removed 4 bases at V and 5 bases at J, leaving 9 bases unmatched. This CDR3 has 16 amino acids. Germline V gene sequence: CDR1 SGHDN, CDR2 FVKESK. The CDR3 DNA follows: TGTGCCAGCAGCCCCTCCCTGGGACTAGCGGGCAACGAGCAGTACTTC. This sequence encodes CASSPSLGLAGNEQYF.

This chain uses TRBV5-6 with TRBJ2-3; TRBD1 aligns across 11 bases. The germline gives CDR1 SGHDT, CDR2 YYEEEE. J gave up 3 bases and V 3 bases, and 6 bases lay outside the gene matches. The CDR3 has 16 amino acids. This CDR3 reads CASSSDRGLFTDTQYF. The DNA for the CDR3 is TGTGCCAGCAGCTCGGACAGGGGGCTCTTTACAGATACGCAGTATTTT.

This sequence joins TRBV5-1 and TRBJ2-2, with D perhaps TRBD1 (5 bases). V lost 4 bases and J lost 1, with 8 bases in between. The germline V gene has CDR1 SGHRS and CDR2 YFSETQ. The CDR3 runs to 14 residues. The CDR3 DNA follows: TGCGCCAGCAGCATTACAGGGAACACCGGGGAGCTGTTTTTT. The encoded protein is CASSITGNTGELFF.

There are a few counts of this clone. The rearrangement uses TRBV7-3 and TRBJ2-1; 7 bases are shared with TRBD1. V shed 5 bases, J shed 8 bases, and the junction held 6 bases outside the gene matches. The CDR3 runs to 13 residues. Germline loops: CDR1 SGHTA, CDR2 FQGTGA. Written as DNA, the CDR3 is TGTGCCAGCAGCCTAGACAGGGACCATGAGCAGTTCTTC. This encodes CASSLDRDHEQFF.

V usage is TRBV7-9 and J usage is TRBJ2-1; 8 bases match TRBD1. The CDR3 runs 17 residues. Germline V gene data show CDR1 as SEHNR and CDR2 as FQNEAQ (reference sequence). V lost 5 bases and J lost 2; bases outside the gene matches: 11. CDR3 loop: CASSLTGGLGAYNEQFF. In DNA, the CDR3 is TGTGCCAGCAGCCTTACAGGGGGACTTGGGGCCTACAATGAGCAGTTCTTC.

The rearrangement uses TRBV30 and TRBJ1-1; no clear D. V dropped 2 bases and J dropped 7 bases, with 17 bases sitting between them. Germline CDR1 and CDR2: GTSNPN and SVGIG (reference sequence). This CDR3 region has 14 residues. CDR3 in amino acids: CAWSRSGPRDEAFF. In nucleotides, the CDR3 is TGTGCCTGGAGTCGATCGGGCCCGAGGGATGAAGCTTTCTTT.

V gene TRBV11-2 combines with J gene TRBJ1-2, with 7 bases identical to TRBD1. V shed 1 base, J shed 0 bases, and the junction held 8 bases outside the gene matches. This CDR3 spans 17 amino acids. Germline V gene sequence: CDR1 SGHAT, CDR2 FQNNGV. CDR3 sequence (DNA): TGTGCCAGCAGCTTAGTAAAAGTAGGGACAGCTAACTATGGCTACACCTTC. This sequence encodes CASSLVKVGTANYGYTF. Variable domain in full (rest from reference TRBV11-2 and TRBJ1-2): EAGVAQSPRYKIIEKRQSVAFWCNPISGHATLYWYQQILGQGPKLLIQFQNNGVVDDSQLPKDRFSAERLKGVDSTLKIQPAKLEDSAVYLCASSLVKVGTANYGYTFGSGTRLTVV.

The rearrangement links TRBV28 to TRBJ2-3; a possible D gene is TRBD2 (5 bases). CDR3 length: 17 residues. Looked up from germline, CDR1 is MDHEN and CDR2 is SYDVKM. Trimming took off 4 bases at V and 2 bases at J, with 19 bases between the two ends. As DNA, the CDR3 is TGTGCCAGCAGTTCTCAATTCGGACTCATAAACACAGATACGCAGTATTTT. It is translated as CASSSQFGLINTDTQYF.

This clone was observed a handful of times. The rearrangement links TRBV28 to TRBJ1-5; no reliable D call. Trimming took 9 bases from V and 2 from J, leaving 8 bases between them. The germline V gene has CDR1 MDHEN and CDR2 SYDVKM. This CDR3 is 12 amino acids long. CDR3 residues: CASSGGNQPQHF. The DNA of the CDR3 is TGTGCCAGTTCCGGGGGCAATCAGCCCCAGCATTTT.

The chain recombines TRBV29-1 with TRBJ1-3, with D possibly matching TRBD1 (6 bases). Germline loops: CDR1 SQVTM, CDR2 ANQGSEA. Trimming shortened V by 1 base and J by 4 bases, and 11 bases separated the two germline ends. The CDR3 sequence is 14 residues long. CDR3 in DNA: TGCAGCGTTGAAGCCCACGGACAGGGAAACACCATATATTTT. This gives the protein CSVEAHGQGNTIYF. Full variable domain (rest looked up from reference TRBV29-1 and TRBJ1-3): SAVISQKPSRDICQRGTSLTIQCQVDSQVTMMFWYRQQPGQSLTLIATANQGSEATYESGFVIDKFPISRPNLTFSTLTVSNMSPEDSSIYLCSVEAHGQGNTIYFGEGSWLTVV.

The CDR3 bases are TGTGCCAGCACCGGACAGGGGGCGCGGGAGCAGTACTTC. Its protein product is CASTGQGAREQYF. The genes are TRBV2 and TRBJ2-7; 11 bases map to TRBD1. V dropped 7 bases and J dropped 7; count of bases not matched to a gene: 6. There are 13 residues in the CDR3. Germline-derived CDR1 and CDR2 are SNHLY and FYNNEI.

The chain employs TRBV2 and TRBJ2-3; 10 bases align to TRBD2. The CDR3 contains 16 residues. The V gene's germline CDR1 is SNHLY and CDR2 FYNNEI. Trimming at V came to 2 bases and at J to 3 bases, leaving 5 bases not matched to a gene. The CDR3 spells CASSEFASGRTDTQYF. Here the CDR3 DNA reads TGTGCCAGCAGTGAATTTGCTAGCGGGAGAACAGATACGCAGTATTTT.

V and J are TRBV2 and TRBJ1-1; 9 bases fit TRBD1. The CDR3 covers 15 residues. The germline V gene has CDR1 SNHLY and CDR2 FYNNEI. V lost 2 bases and J lost 3; bases outside the gene matches: 4. The CDR3 nucleotides read TGTGCCAGCAGTGAACAAGGACAGGGGTACACTGAAGCTTTCTTT. Translating it yields CASSEQGQGYTEAFF.

In DNA, the CDR3 is TGTGCCAGTAGTCTCCAGGGGGTTACGAACACCGGGGAGCTGTTTTTT. This sequence encodes CASSLQGVTNTGELFF. This chain joins TRBV19 and TRBJ2-2, with TRBD1 identical over 7 bases. The CDR3 consists of 16 residues. The germline V gene has CDR1 LNHDA and CDR2 SQIVND (reference sequence). Trimming cost V 5 bases and J 0 bases; bases outside gene matches: 6. Full variable domain (missing parts from reference TRBV19 and TRBJ2-2): DGGITQSPKYLFRKEGQNVTLSCEQNLNHDAMYWYRQDPGQGLRLIYYSQIVNDFQKGDIAEGYSVSREKKESFPLTVTSAQKNPTAFYLCASSLQGVTNTGELFFGEGSRLTVL.

The rearrangement links TRBV19 to TRBJ1-3; D call uncertain. The CDR3 runs to 15 residues. V dropped 5 bases and J dropped 0 bases, with 11 bases sitting between them. Germline loops: CDR1 LNHDA, CDR2 SQIVND (reference sequence). In DNA, the CDR3 is TGTGCCAGTAGTGACGCGGCAGCCTCTGGAAACACCATATATTTT. Amino acid sequence: CASSDAAASGNTIYF. Looking up the rest from reference TRBV19 and TRBJ1-3 gives the full variable domain: DGGITQSPKYLFRKEGQNVTLSCEQNLNHDAMYWYRQDPGQGLRLIYYSQIVNDFQKGDIAEGYSVSREKKESFPLTVTSAQKNPTAFYLCASSDAAASGNTIYFGEGSWLTVV.

The chain employs TRBV10-2 and TRBJ2-1; 10 nucleotides agree with TRBD2. Germline trimming cut 2 bases from V and 3 bases from J; bases unmatched to any gene: 4. There are 16 residues in the CDR3. Germline CDR1 is WSHSY and CDR2 is SAAADI. CDR3 sequence: CASSEKGLAFYNEQFF. The CDR3 DNA sequence: TGCGCCAGCAGTGAGAAGGGACTAGCGTTCTACAATGAGCAGTTCTTC.

The rearrangement joins TRBV7-8 to TRBJ2-1; 13 positions agree with TRBD2. V dropped 5 bases and J dropped 4; count of bases not matched to a gene: 5. Germline V gene data show CDR1 as SGHVS and CDR2 as FQNEAQ. There are 16 residues in the CDR3. CDR3 in DNA: TGTGCCAGCAGCGCGCCGGGACTAGCGGGATACAATGAGCAGTTCTTC. Its protein is CASSAPGLAGYNEQFF.